This T cell receptor (beta chain) was profiled in a study of blood T cells in healthy people across ages. It was with a sample-barcoded 5' primer and a J-beta primer mix that a second PCR of about 6 to 12 cycles was run. TCRdb reprocessed the 5' RACE reads with MiXCR, giving one entry per CDR3 protein. This table holds 1,500,000 or so distinct CDR3 sequences, 35% to 45% found once. Between the trimmed V and J ends, which lost 2 bases and 2 bases, there was a span of 13 bases. Germline V gives CDR1 MDHEN, CDR2 SYDVKM. This CDR3 comprises 15 residues. Each sample provided at least 5 micrograms of extracted total RNA.

The chain couples TRBV28 to TRBJ2-7; a weak D match, TRBD1 (6 bases). The sequencing input was blood. The clonotype comes from a woman between 18 and 29 years old in good health. CDR3 sequence reads: CASSLKGQPAYEQYF. DNA of the CDR3: TGTGCCAGCAGTTTAAAAGGACAGCCAGCCTACGAGCAGTACTTC.